These 14 T cell receptor beta chains came from one sample sequenced in a study of OX40 agonist ivuxolimab in advanced cancers. TCRdb keeps only in-frame clones here, not all; method: immunoSEQ multiplex PCR. The top ten clones hold more than 0.9% of a sample with about 48,000 clones, 83% of them seen once. The sample consisted of CD4+ or CD8+ T cells sorted from blood, taken in a trial of the OX40 agonist ivuxolimab. These receptors all stem from an adult with an advanced solid tumor such as melanoma, head and neck, liver or kidney cancer.

The rearrangement uses TRBV9 and TRBJ1-3; unclear D gene. Trimming shortened V by 4 bases and J by 3 bases, and 14 bases separated the two germline ends. Germline assignment: CDR1 SGDLS and CDR2 YYNGEE. This CDR3 spans 15 amino acids. CDR3 DNA: TGTGCCAGCAGCCTTGGCGGCGTGCGTGGAAACACCATATATTTT. Its protein is CASSLGGVRGNTIYF.

This rearrangement joins TRBV29-1 to TRBJ2-7; TRBD2 might be the D (6 bases). This CDR3 has 12 residues. The V gene lost 4 bases and the J gene lost 5 bases, with 12 bases spanning the gap. The germline V gene encodes CDR1 SQVTM and CDR2 ANQGSEA. CDR3 nucleotide sequence: TGCAGCGTTGTGCGGGGTTCGGACGAGCAGTACTTC. Encoded protein: CSVVRGSDEQYF.

V usage is TRBV6-1 and J usage is TRBJ2-2; D is undetermined. CDR1 and CDR2 from the germline V gene are MNHNS and SASEGT. This CDR3 contains 14 residues. V was shortened by 5 bases and J by 4 bases, with 11 bases between the two germline ends. The CDR3 spells CASSRIRSTGELFF. In DNA, the CDR3 is TGTGCCAGCAGTAGGATCAGGAGCACCGGGGAGCTGTTTTTT.

The chain recombines TRBV11-2 with TRBJ2-7, with 10 nucleotides matching TRBD2. Germline-derived CDR1 and CDR2 are SGHAT and FQNNGV. Trimming at V came to 4 bases and at J to 2 bases, leaving 14 bases not matched to a gene. This CDR3 region has 18 residues. The CDR3 DNA reads as TGTGCCAGCAGCTCGACGCGCGGAACACTAGCGGGAACCTACGAGCAGTACTTC. Amino acids: CASSSTRGTLAGTYEQYF.

This chain links TRBV10-3 with TRBJ2-7, with TRBD1 identical over 9 bases. J was trimmed by 2 bases and V by 8 bases; bases with no gene match: 4. This CDR3 contains 13 residues. Germline V gene lookup returns CDR1 ENHRY and CDR2 SYGVKD. The CDR3 reads CAIGGQGPYEQYF. CDR3 DNA: TGTGCCATCGGGGGACAGGGACCCTACGAGCAGTACTTC.

This sequence joins TRBV25-1 and TRBJ1-6; TRBD1 is a possible D gene (5 bases). Germline lookup yields CDR1 MGHDK and CDR2 SYGVNS. Trimming removed 2 bases at V and 8 bases at J, with 13 bases between. The CDR3 has 15 amino acids. The CDR3 DNA is TGTGCCAGCAGTGAAAGGCAGGGTTGGGATTCACCCCTCCACTTT. Amino acids: CASSERQGWDSPLHF.

This sequence joins TRBV6-9 and TRBJ1-1, with 8 bases fitting TRBD1. The CDR3 extends over 16 amino acids. From germline, CDR1 is MNHGY and CDR2 SVAAGI. V dropped 2 bases and J dropped 1; count of bases not matched to a gene: 6. This CDR3 reads CASSYTDRGKNTEAFF. For the CDR3, the DNA is TGTGCCAGCAGTTATACAGACAGGGGAAAGAACACTGAAGCTTTCTTT.

This chain links TRBV2 with TRBJ1-2; no reliable D call. This CDR3 has 12 amino acids. CDR1 and CDR2 from the germline V gene are SNHLY and FYNNEI. Trimming stripped 4 bases from V and 7 bases from J, with 10 bases between. The CDR3 DNA sequence: TGTGCCAGCAGTGGCCGGTTCGGTGGCTACACCTTC. Residues: CASSGRFGGYTF.

V and J are TRBV27 and TRBJ1-2, with a tentative D call TRBD1 (5 bases). V was clipped by 0 bases and J by 5 bases, with 10 bases between them. Germline V gives CDR1 MNHEY, CDR2 SMNVEV (reference sequence). The CDR3 consists of 14 residues. The CDR3 here is CASSLSRQLYGYTF. The CDR3 DNA is TGTGCCAGCAGTTTATCCCGACAGCTATATGGCTACACCTTC.

The J gene is TRBJ1-2, the V gene TRBV23-1; maybe TRBD1 (6 bases). TRBV23-1 is an ORF for which the function is uncertain. Trimming took 2 bases from V and 3 from J, leaving 13 bases between them. The length of the CDR3 is 15 residues. The CDR3 spells CASSQNNGGHYGYTF. The CDR3 bases are TGCGCCAGCAGTCAAAACAACGGGGGGCACTATGGCTACACCTTC.

The rearrangement joins TRBV19 to TRBJ1-2; D call uncertain. Trimming left V 6 bases short and J 3 bases short, with 14 bases between. Germline values: CDR1 LNHDA, CDR2 SQIVND (reference sequence). CDR3 size: 14 residues. CDR3 region: CASRERADHYGYTF. As DNA, the CDR3 is TGTGCCAGTAGAGAGAGGGCAGACCACTATGGCTACACCTTC.

The rearrangement uses TRBV19 and TRBJ2-2; the D gene could be TRBD1 or TRBD2 (6 bases each). Germline-derived CDR1 and CDR2 are LNHDA and SQIVND (reference sequence). The V end lost 11 bases, the J end lost 4 bases, and 23 bases lay between the germline ends. CDR3 length: 16 residues. CDR3 sequence reads: CARRGQAFHSTGELFF. The CDR3 bases are TGTGCCCGACGGGGGCAGGCCTTCCACTCCACCGGGGAGCTGTTTTTT.

This clone showed up just once. The chain has TRBV21-1 and TRBJ2-7. TRBV21-1 counts as a pseudogene. This CDR3 is 15 amino acids long. DNA of the CDR3: TGTGCCAGCAGCCCCACCGGGGGCAGTTCCTACGAGCAGTACTTC. Translating it yields CASSPTGGSSYEQYF.

The chain employs TRBV4-3 and TRBJ2-3; 7 positions match TRBD1. Trimming at V came to 0 bases and at J to 8 bases, leaving 2 bases not matched to a gene. Germline CDR1 LGHNA, CDR2 YSLEER. The CDR3 covers 13 residues. CDR3 sequence (DNA): TGCGCCAGCAGCCAAGAGAACAGGGGTACGCAGTATTTT. It specifies CASSQENRGTQYF.